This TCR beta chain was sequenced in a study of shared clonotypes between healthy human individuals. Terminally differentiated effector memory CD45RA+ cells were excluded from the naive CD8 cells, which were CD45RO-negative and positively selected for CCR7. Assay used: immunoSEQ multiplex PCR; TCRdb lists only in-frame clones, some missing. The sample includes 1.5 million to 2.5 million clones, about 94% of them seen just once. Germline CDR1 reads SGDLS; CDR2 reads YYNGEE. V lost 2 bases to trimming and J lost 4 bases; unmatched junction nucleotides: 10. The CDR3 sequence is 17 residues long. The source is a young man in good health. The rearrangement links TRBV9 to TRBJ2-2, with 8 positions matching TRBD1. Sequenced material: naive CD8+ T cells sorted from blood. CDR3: CASSVDRTGLSTGELFF. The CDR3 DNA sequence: TGTGCCAGCAGCGTGGACCGGACAGGGCTAAGCACCGGGGAGCTGTTTTTT.